Below are 25 T cell receptor beta chains sequenced from a single sample in a study of patients and donors after allogeneic stem cell transplantation. TCRdb re-derived calls from the RT-PCR reads in MiXCR, one entry per CDR3 protein. The top ten clones hold approximately 10% of a sample with approximately 200,000 distinct CDR3 sequences, around 40% of them seen once. Material: blood, either unsorted or a sorted T cell fraction (not recorded which). The receptors were sampled from a human donor who was either an allogeneic HSCT recipient or a stem cell or donor lymphocyte infusion donor (not recorded which). It is not recorded whose cells these are; they may come from a transplant donor.

This chain uses TRBV29-1 with TRBJ2-7, with 10 bases that match TRBD1. The CDR3 contains 12 residues. From germline, CDR1 is SQVTM and CDR2 ANQGSEA. V lost 5 bases and J lost 7; bases outside the gene matches: 5. CDR3 amino acids: CSVTDRGHEQYF. CDR3 sequence (DNA): TGCAGCGTTACCGACAGGGGGCATGAGCAGTACTTC.

This clonotype was seen a single time. The chain combines TRBV5-1 with TRBJ1-1, with no clear D. The CDR3 extends over 12 amino acids. Trimming removed 4 bases from V and 3 bases from J, with 7 bases in between. Germline CDR1 and CDR2: SGHRS and YFSETQ. This CDR3 reads CASSREHTEAFF. The CDR3 nucleotides are TGCGCCAGCAGCAGGGAGCACACTGAAGCTTTCTTT.

This sequence joins TRBV6-1 and TRBJ1-1, with D perhaps matching TRBD1 (6 bases). Between the trimmed V and J ends, which lost 6 bases and 4 bases, there was a span of 21 bases. This CDR3 is 16 amino acids long. CDR1 and CDR2 (germline): MNHNS, SASEGT. The CDR3 nucleotides read TGTGCCAGCAGCTCGACCGGACTGGGAGGGGGCACTGAAGCTTTCTTT. It yields the protein CASSSTGLGGGTEAFF.

The V call is TRBV3-1, the J call TRBJ1-1; D perhaps matches TRBD1 (6 bases). This CDR3 comprises 12 residues. Trimming cost V 0 bases and J 10 bases, with 9 bases left between them. CDR1 is LGHDT, CDR2 YNNKEL, per germline (reference sequence). The CDR3 here is CASSQEGAAAFF. The CDR3 nucleotides are TGTGCCAGCAGCCAAGAGGGGGCAGCAGCTTTCTTT.

The chain is built from TRBV4-1 and TRBJ1-6; the match to TRBD1 covers 7 bases. The CDR3 runs to 17 residues. V shed 2 bases and J 6 bases; nucleotides not matched to a gene: 10. Germline CDR1 and CDR2: MGHRA and YSYEKL. The CDR3 reads CASSQPSRQGRNSPLHF. For the CDR3, the DNA is TGCGCCAGCAGCCAACCCTCCCGACAGGGCCGTAATTCACCCCTCCACTTT.

This rearrangement joins TRBV24-1 to TRBJ2-3; 7 nucleotides match TRBD1. The CDR3 has 17 residues. Germline trimming cut 1 base from V and 1 base from J; bases unmatched to any gene: 7. Per the germline V gene, CDR1 is KGHDR and CDR2 is SFDVKD. CDR3 coding DNA: TGTGCCACCAGTGATTTCCCACAAAGGGGGCGCACAGATACGCAGTATTTT. It specifies CATSDFPQRGRTDTQYF.

The chain employs TRBV27 and TRBJ2-7; D may be TRBD1 (6 bases). This CDR3 has 16 amino acids. Germline V CDR1 and CDR2: MNHEY, SMNVEV (reference sequence). Trimming pared 0 bases from V and 7 bases from J, leaving 19 bases between. This CDR3 is CASSLSPYGTSREQYF. As DNA, the CDR3 is TGTGCCAGCAGTTTATCGCCCTACGGGACATCGAGGGAGCAGTACTTC.

This clonotype was picked up a small number of times. The chain is built from TRBV13 and TRBJ1-5; D gene uncertain. This CDR3 is built from 14 residues. V gave up 0 bases and J gave up 3 bases, with 6 bases separating them. Germline CDR1 PRHDT, CDR2 FYEKMQ (reference sequence). CDR3 in amino acids: CASSLGELNQPQHF. CDR3 DNA: TGTGCCAGCAGCTTAGGCGAGCTCAATCAGCCCCAGCATTTT.

V and J are TRBV3-1 and TRBJ1-6, with a possible D match to TRBD1 (5 bases). V was clipped by 1 base and J by 8 bases, with 12 bases between them. CDR1 LGHDT and CDR2 YNNKEL come from the germline V gene (reference sequence). CDR3 length: 15 residues. The CDR3 region is CASSQGDWGDSPLHF. DNA of the CDR3: TGTGCCAGCAGCCAAGGGGACTGGGGGGATTCACCCCTCCACTTT.

In its sample, this clonotype was seen a few times. The V gene is TRBV27, the J gene TRBJ1-2, with D perhaps matching TRBD1 (6 bases). The CDR3 runs 14 residues. Trimming took 4 bases from V and 0 from J, leaving 9 bases between them. Per germline, CDR1 MNHEY and CDR2 SMNVEV (reference sequence). As DNA, the CDR3 is TGTGCCAGCAGTTCAGGGGCAGCTAACTATGGCTACACCTTC. Encoded protein: CASSSGAANYGYTF.

The genes are TRBV3-1 and TRBJ2-7, with 10 bases identical to TRBD1. The CDR3 is 14 amino acids. The V segment lost 5 bases and the J segment 3 bases; nucleotides outside the gene matches: 4. Germline CDR1 is LGHDT and CDR2 is YNNKEL (reference sequence). The CDR3 DNA follows: TGTGCCAGCAGCACGACAGGGGGCCGCTACGAGCAGTACTTC. It yields the protein CASSTTGGRYEQYF.

The sample holds a few counts of this clonotype. The chain links TRBV19 to TRBJ2-5; D remains ambiguous. Germline lookup yields CDR1 LNHDA and CDR2 SQIVND (reference sequence). Between the trimmed V and J ends, which lost 3 bases and 0 bases, there was a span of 11 bases. The length of the CDR3 is 15 residues. The CDR3 DNA reads as TGTGCCAGTAGTATTTCCAGGCGAAACCAAGAGACCCAGTACTTC. Protein: CASSISRRNQETQYF.

This clonotype was seen only once. V gene TRBV6-1 combines with J gene TRBJ1-4, with no clear D. Trimming removed 2 bases from V and 4 bases from J, with 11 bases in between. CDR3 length equals 15 residues. Looked up from germline, CDR1 is MNHNS and CDR2 is SASEGT. The CDR3 spells CASSEIGDVNEKLFF. Here the CDR3 DNA reads TGTGCCAGCAGTGAAATCGGGGATGTTAATGAAAAACTGTTTTTT.

The chain combines TRBV6-6 with TRBJ1-5; 8 nucleotides match TRBD1. CDR3 size: 14 residues. Germline assignment: CDR1 MNHNY and CDR2 SVGAGI (reference sequence). J was trimmed by 8 bases and V by 6 bases; bases with no gene match: 9. CDR3 sequence (DNA): TGTGCCAGCAGAAATTGGGACAGGTTGAAGCCCCAGCATTTT. Translated, it gives CASRNWDRLKPQHF.

This chain connects TRBV6-5 to TRBJ2-2; possibly TRBD1 for D (6 bases). Germline CDR1 and CDR2: MNHEY and SVGAGI. CDR3 size: 16 residues. The V end was cut by 2 bases, the J end by 0 bases, with 10 bases between. The CDR3 DNA reads as TGTGCCAGCAGTTACCTATGGGACACGAACACCGGGGAGCTGTTTTTT. This sequence encodes CASSYLWDTNTGELFF.

The J gene is TRBJ2-7, the V gene TRBV9, with a tentative D call TRBD1 (6 bases). The CDR3 spans 15 residues. Trimming took off 0 bases at V and 4 bases at J, with 14 bases between the two ends. Germline V gene sequence: CDR1 SGDLS, CDR2 YYNGEE. CDR3 in DNA: TGTGCCAGCAGCGTAGGGGCAGGGGAATATTACGAGCAGTACTTC. Protein product: CASSVGAGEYYEQYF. The entire variable domain, with the rest obtained from reference TRBV9 and TRBJ2-7, is as follows: DSGVTQTPKHLITATGQRVTLRCSPRSGDLSVYWYQQSLDQGLQFLIQYYNGEERAKGNILERFSAQQFPDLHSELNLSSLELGDSALYFCASSVGAGEYYEQYFGPGTRLTVT.

The rearrangement links TRBV9 to TRBJ2-5; D not certain. Germline CDR1 reads SGDLS; CDR2 reads YYNGEE. The CDR3 sequence is 13 residues long. Trimming shortened V by 0 bases and J by 5 bases, and 8 bases separated the two germline ends. The DNA for the CDR3 is TGTGCCAGCAGCGTAGACCCCCGGGAGACCCAGTACTTC. Protein product: CASSVDPRETQYF. The whole variable domain, remainder taken from reference TRBV9 and TRBJ2-5, is DSGVTQTPKHLITATGQRVTLRCSPRSGDLSVYWYQQSLDQGLQFLIQYYNGEERAKGNILERFSAQQFPDLHSELNLSSLELGDSALYFCASSVDPRETQYFGPGTRLLVL.

V gene TRBV5-1 combines with J gene TRBJ1-1, with D maybe TRBD1 (5 bases). The CDR3 spans 16 residues. Trimming pared 4 bases from V and 5 bases from J, leaving 21 bases between. From germline, CDR1 is SGHRS and CDR2 YFSETQ. CDR3 sequence: CASSPAWDRVGTEAFF. Written as DNA, the CDR3 is TGCGCCAGCAGCCCCGCGTGGGACCGGGTGGGGACTGAAGCTTTCTTT.

This clonotype was recorded a few times. This rearrangement joins TRBV20-1 to TRBJ1-1; D is possibly TRBD1 (5 bases). Germline V lookup: CDR1 DFQATT, CDR2 SNEGSKA (reference sequence). The CDR3 runs to 11 residues. This CDR3 is CRRSWGTEAFF. In DNA form, the CDR3 reads TGCAGGAGAAGTTGGGGGACTGAAGCTTTCTTT.

The chain uses TRBV18 and TRBJ1-4; the D is unclear. Germline CDR1 reads KGHSH; CDR2 reads LQKENI. The length of the CDR3 is 16 residues. V was shortened by 5 bases and J by 0 bases, with 13 bases between the two germline ends. CDR3 coding DNA: TGTGCCAGCTCAGCTCTAACAGCTTCAACTAATGAAAAACTGTTTTTT. Protein sequence: CASSALTASTNEKLFF.

J is TRBJ1-1 and V is TRBV7-9; possible D gene TRBD1, 5 bases. Trimming cost V 8 bases and J 5 bases, with 15 bases left between them. This CDR3 spans 13 amino acids. Germline V gives CDR1 SEHNR, CDR2 FQNEAQ (reference sequence). This CDR3 is CASRPGRWTEAFF. The CDR3 region has the DNA TGTGCCAGCCGTCCGGGGCGGTGGACTGAAGCTTTCTTT.

This clonotype was picked up a small number of times. The genes are TRBV3-1 and TRBJ1-3, with D unclear. CDR1 is LGHDT and CDR2 is YNNKEL in the germline V gene (reference sequence). The V gene lost 0 bases and the J gene lost 0 bases, with 9 bases spanning the gap. The CDR3 is made up of 16 amino acids. CDR3 coding DNA: TGTGCCAGCAGCCAAGAGACAAGGTCCTCTGGAAACACCATATATTTT. Its translation is CASSQETRSSGNTIYF.

This clonotype has a count of ten or more. The chain is built from TRBV5-1 and TRBJ2-3, with TRBD2 as a possible D gene (5 bases). Germline CDR1 and CDR2: SGHRS and YFSETQ. The CDR3 consists of 15 residues. The ends were cut back, 0 bases at V and 0 bases at J, with 8 bases in the middle. The CDR3 DNA reads TGCGCCAGCAGCTTGGATGGACTGAGCACAGATACGCAGTATTTT. This gives the protein CASSLDGLSTDTQYF.

The chain carries TRBV5-6 and TRBJ1-1; 8 nucleotides line up with TRBD1. CDR1 is SGHDT and CDR2 is YYEEEE in the germline V gene. This CDR3 has 15 residues. Trimming removed 1 base from V and 4 bases from J; junction bases left unmatched: 6. CDR3 sequence reads: CASSLRGQGATEAFF. Here the CDR3 DNA reads TGTGCCAGCAGCTTGCGGGGGCAGGGGGCCACTGAAGCTTTCTTT.

The chain carries TRBV18 and TRBJ1-2; D not resolved. CDR1 is KGHSH, CDR2 LQKENI, per germline. This CDR3 spans 15 amino acids. Deletions cut 4 bases from V and 4 bases from J, with 16 bases between. CDR3 region: CASSQMTGRSYGYTF. CDR3 coding DNA: TGTGCCAGCTCACAGATGACCGGACGGTCCTATGGCTACACCTTC. Complete variable domain (other parts from reference TRBV18 and TRBJ1-2): NAGVMQNPRHLVRRRGQEARLRCSPMKGHSHVYWYRQLPEEGLKFMVYLQKENIIDESGMPKERFSAEFPKEGPSILRIQQVVRGDSAAYFCASSQMTGRSYGYTFGSGTRLTVV.